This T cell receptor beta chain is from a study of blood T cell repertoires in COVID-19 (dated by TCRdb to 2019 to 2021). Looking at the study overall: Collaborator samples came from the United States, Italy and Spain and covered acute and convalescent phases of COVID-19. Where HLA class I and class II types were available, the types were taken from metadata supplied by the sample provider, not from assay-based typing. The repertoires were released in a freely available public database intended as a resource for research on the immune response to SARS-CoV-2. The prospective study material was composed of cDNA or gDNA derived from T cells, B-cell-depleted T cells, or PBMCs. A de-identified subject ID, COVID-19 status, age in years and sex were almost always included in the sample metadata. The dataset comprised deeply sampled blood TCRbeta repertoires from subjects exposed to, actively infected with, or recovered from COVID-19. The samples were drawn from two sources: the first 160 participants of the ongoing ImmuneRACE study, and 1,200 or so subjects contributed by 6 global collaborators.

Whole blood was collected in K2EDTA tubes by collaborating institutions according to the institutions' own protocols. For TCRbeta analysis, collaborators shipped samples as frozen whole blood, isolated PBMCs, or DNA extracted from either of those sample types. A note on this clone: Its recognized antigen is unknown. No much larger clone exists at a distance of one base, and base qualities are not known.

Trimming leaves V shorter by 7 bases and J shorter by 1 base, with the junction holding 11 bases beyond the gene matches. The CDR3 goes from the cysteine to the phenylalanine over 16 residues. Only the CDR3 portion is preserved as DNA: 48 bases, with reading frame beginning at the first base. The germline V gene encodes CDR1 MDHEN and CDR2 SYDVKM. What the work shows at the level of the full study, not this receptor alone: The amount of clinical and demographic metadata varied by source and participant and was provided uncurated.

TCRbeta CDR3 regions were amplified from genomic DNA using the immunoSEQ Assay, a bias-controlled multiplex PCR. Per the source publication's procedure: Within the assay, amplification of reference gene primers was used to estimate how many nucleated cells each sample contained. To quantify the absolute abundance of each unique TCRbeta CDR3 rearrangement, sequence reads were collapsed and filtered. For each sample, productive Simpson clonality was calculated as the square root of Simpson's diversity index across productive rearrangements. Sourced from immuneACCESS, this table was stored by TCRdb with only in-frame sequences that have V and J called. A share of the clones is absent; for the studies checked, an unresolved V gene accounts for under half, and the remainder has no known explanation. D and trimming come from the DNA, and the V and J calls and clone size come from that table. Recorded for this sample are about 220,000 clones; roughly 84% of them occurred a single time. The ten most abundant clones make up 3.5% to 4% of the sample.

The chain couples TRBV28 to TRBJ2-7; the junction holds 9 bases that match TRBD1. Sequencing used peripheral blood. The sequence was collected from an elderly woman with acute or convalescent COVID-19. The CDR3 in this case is CASTQQGAGVSYEQYF. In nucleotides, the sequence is TGTGCCAGCACCCAACAGGGGGCGGGGGTTTCCTACGAGCAGTACTTC.